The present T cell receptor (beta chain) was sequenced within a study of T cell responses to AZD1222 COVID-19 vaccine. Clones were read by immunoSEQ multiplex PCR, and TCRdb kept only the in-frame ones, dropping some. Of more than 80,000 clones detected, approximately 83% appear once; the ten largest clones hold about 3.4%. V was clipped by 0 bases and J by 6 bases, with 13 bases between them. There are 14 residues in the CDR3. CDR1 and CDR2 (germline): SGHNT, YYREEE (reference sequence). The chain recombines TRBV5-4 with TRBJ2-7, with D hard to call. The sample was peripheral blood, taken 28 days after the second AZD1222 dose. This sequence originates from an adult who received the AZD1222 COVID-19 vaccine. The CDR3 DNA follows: TGTGCCAGCAGCTTGGCTTTAGGGCCACGCGAGCAGTACTTC. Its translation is CASSLALGPREQYF.